Each of the 17 T cell receptor beta chains below was sequenced from the same sample in a study of CD4 T cells in relation to SARS-CoV-2 and coronaviruses. Before the COVID-19 pandemic, during about 2011-2019, CD4+ T cells were taken from unexposed donors. After about 10 days of culture, CD4+ T cells were isolated. Antigen specificity for these receptors is unknown. Sequenced by immunoSEQ multiplex PCR; TCRdb stores in-frame clones only, minus some. The sample contains around 23,000 clones, over 70% of which appear only once. The sample was CD4+ T cells from PBMCs, cultured in vitro. These receptors were collected from a human donor in good health.

The chain employs TRBV6-4 and TRBJ2-6; D is perhaps TRBD2 (6 bases). The CDR3 is 15 amino acids. Per germline, CDR1 MRHNA and CDR2 SNTAGT. Trimming left V 2 bases short and J 4 bases short, with 9 bases between. The CDR3 coding sequence is TGTGCCAGCAGTGACGGAGGGGACGGGGCCAACGTCCTGACTTTC. This codes for CASSDGGDGANVLTF.

V usage is TRBV5-1 and J usage is TRBJ2-4; unclear D gene. Germline-derived CDR1 and CDR2 are SGHRS and YFSETQ. V dropped 5 bases and J dropped 0 bases, with 12 bases sitting between them. This CDR3 spans 15 amino acids. CDR3 DNA sequence: TGCGCCAGCAGTCTCGACCAAGTAGCCAAAAACATTCAGTACTTC. Its protein is CASSLDQVAKNIQYF. The full variable domain, in which reference TRBV5-1 and TRBJ2-4 provide the parts outside the CDR3, is KAGVTQTPRYLIKTRGQQVTLSCSPISGHRSVSWYQQTPGQGLQFLFEYFSETQRNKGNFPGRFSGRQFSNSRSEMNVSTLELGDSALYLCASSLDQVAKNIQYFGAGTRLSVL.

The chain recombines TRBV9 with TRBJ2-1; 10 nucleotides line up with TRBD1. V lost 0 bases, J lost 8 bases, and 5 bases stayed unmatched. The V gene's germline CDR1 is SGDLS and CDR2 YYNGEE. This CDR3 comprises 15 residues. CDR3 residues: CASSVAPTGGDEQFF. As DNA, the CDR3 is TGTGCCAGCAGCGTAGCTCCGACAGGGGGCGATGAGCAGTTCTTC.

The chain carries TRBV14 and TRBJ2-3; D gene ambiguous. V was pared by 1 base and J by 2 bases, with 13 bases between. Germline loops: CDR1 SGHDN, CDR2 FVKESK. The CDR3 is made up of 16 amino acids. CDR3 sequence (DNA): TGTGCCAGCAGCCAAGGGGCAGCGTTCTCCACAGATACGCAGTATTTT. Translating it yields CASSQGAAFSTDTQYF. Full variable domain (missing parts from reference TRBV14 and TRBJ2-3): EAGVTQFPSHSVIEKGQTVTLRCDPISGHDNLYWYRRVMGKEIKFLLHFVKESKQDESGMPNNRFLAERTGGTYSTLKVQPAELEDSGVYFCASSQGAAFSTDTQYFGPGTRLTVL.

This clone showed up just a few times. V is TRBV27 and J is TRBJ1-1; D is uncertain. This CDR3 is 13 amino acids long. The germline V gene encodes CDR1 MNHEY and CDR2 SMNVEV (reference sequence). V was shortened by 5 bases and J by 2 bases, with 9 bases between the two germline ends. The CDR3 here is CASSKRINTEAFF. CDR3 DNA sequence: TGTGCCAGCAGTAAAAGGATCAACACTGAAGCTTTCTTT.

This chain joins TRBV28 and TRBJ2-5; D may match TRBD1 or TRBD2 (6 bases each). The length of the CDR3 is 17 residues. CDR1 MDHEN and CDR2 SYDVKM come from the germline V gene. V was cut by 7 bases and J by 0 bases, with 21 bases left in between. The CDR3 DNA sequence: TGTGCCAGCACCCTCGCCTGGGGGGCGGGTCACCAAGAGACCCAGTACTTC. Its protein product is CASTLAWGAGHQETQYF.

The chain employs TRBV5-1 and TRBJ2-7; D call uncertain. Germline values: CDR1 SGHRS, CDR2 YFSETQ. The CDR3 contains 13 residues. Trimming pared 4 bases from V and 1 base from J, leaving 9 bases between. CDR3 nucleotides: TGCGCCAGCAGCCTCACTGGGTCCTACGAGCAGTACTTC. It translates to CASSLTGSYEQYF.

This clone was seen a few times. This rearrangement joins TRBV2 to TRBJ1-1, with 11 bases identical to TRBD1. J lost 3 bases, V lost 4 bases, and 1 base had no gene match. Germline V gene data show CDR1 as SNHLY and CDR2 as FYNNEI. There are 14 residues in the CDR3. The CDR3 region is CASSGGQGDTEAFF. The CDR3 DNA is TGTGCCAGCAGTGGGGGACAGGGGGACACTGAAGCTTTCTTT.

The chain couples TRBV18 to TRBJ2-6, with unresolved D. Per the germline V gene, CDR1 is KGHSH and CDR2 is LQKENI. Between the trimmed V and J ends, which lost 0 bases and 0 bases, there was a span of 6 bases. CDR3 length: 16 amino acids. CDR3 in amino acids: CASSPPPRSGANVLTF. CDR3 DNA sequence: TGTGCCAGCTCACCACCCCCCCGCTCTGGGGCCAACGTCCTGACTTTC.

J is TRBJ2-3 and V is TRBV21-1; the D call of TRBD1 is as the table states it, not checked on the DNA. TRBV21-1 is noted as a pseudogene. The CDR3 is 13 amino acids. The CDR3 DNA sequence: TGTGCCAGCAGCAGGGGCGCCACAGATACGCAGTATTTT. Encoded protein: CASSRGATDTQYF.

The DNA for the CDR3 is TGTGCCTGGAGTGTTGATTCCGGAAATCAGCCCCAGCATTTT. Translation: CAWSVDSGNQPQHF. The genes are TRBV30 and TRBJ1-5; D call uncertain. CDR1 is GTSNPN, CDR2 SVGIG, per germline (reference sequence). The CDR3 covers 14 residues. Trimming left V 0 bases short and J 4 bases short, with 10 bases between.

This chain links TRBV11-2 with TRBJ2-3; 14 bases line up with TRBD2. This CDR3 is 18 amino acids long. The trim removed 4 bases at V and 4 bases at J, leaving 10 bases unmatched. Germline V gene lookup returns CDR1 SGHAT and CDR2 FQNNGV. The CDR3 coding sequence is TGTGCCAGCAGCTCCTGGGGTTTGACTAGCGGGAGGGCAGATACGCAGTATTTT. It yields the protein CASSSWGLTSGRADTQYF.

The CDR3 region has the DNA TGTGCCAGCAGTCAACCGGGACAGGGGGCGCTGGCGGGTCAGCCCCAGCATTTT. Its translation: CASSQPGQGALAGQPQHF. The J gene is TRBJ1-5, the V gene TRBV28, with 12 bases identical to TRBD1. Germline CDR1 reads MDHEN; CDR2 reads SYDVKM. With 5 bases clipped from V and 6 bases from J, the junction kept 14 bases outside the gene matches. The CDR3 is 18 amino acids.

In this sample, this clone turned up a few times. This sequence joins TRBV6-1 and TRBJ1-1; D is ambiguous. Per germline, CDR1 MNHNS and CDR2 SASEGT. Trimming left V 1 base short and J 4 bases short, with 7 bases between. This CDR3 has 13 amino acids. CDR3 DNA: TGTGCCAGCAGTGAAGGCCTGAGCACTGAAGCTTTCTTT. Translating gives CASSEGLSTEAFF.

V gene TRBV15 combines with J gene TRBJ2-1; D unclear. CDR3 length: 13 amino acids. Germline V gene lookup returns CDR1 LNHNV and CDR2 YYDKDF (reference sequence). The germline V and J ends were trimmed by 0 bases and 10 bases, with 10 bases remaining between them. Here the CDR3 DNA reads TGTGCCACCAGCAGAGATTCGCGGACGGAGCAGTTCTTC. This encodes CATSRDSRTEQFF. The whole variable domain, remainder taken from reference TRBV15 and TRBJ2-1, is DAMVIQNPRYQVTQFGKPVTLSCSQTLNHNVMYWYQQKSSQAPKLLFHYYDKDFNNEADTPDNFQSRRPNTSFCFLDIRSPGLGDTAMYLCATSRDSRTEQFFGPGTRLTVL.

This clone occurred a few times. The V gene is TRBV6-1, the J gene TRBJ2-5; D is unclear. The CDR3 runs 13 residues. Trimming took off 1 base at V and 1 base at J, with 4 bases between the two ends. Germline V gene data show CDR1 as MNHNS and CDR2 as SASEGT. CDR3 residues: CASSEGIQETQYF. DNA of the CDR3: TGTGCCAGCAGTGAAGGTATCCAAGAGACCCAGTACTTC.

The gene calls are TRBV5-1 and TRBJ2-1; possibly TRBD2 for D (6 bases). Per the germline V gene, CDR1 is SGHRS and CDR2 is YFSETQ. The CDR3 consists of 15 residues. V was trimmed by 6 bases and J by 1 base, leaving 14 bases between them. CDR3 loop: CASTLAGRSYNEQFF. DNA for the CDR3: TGCGCCAGCACCCTCGCAGGGAGGTCCTACAATGAGCAGTTCTTC.